The clone carrying this T cell receptor (beta chain) was picked up a small number of times. As yet, its antigen is unknown. A second roughly 7 to 12 cycle PCR used barcoded and J-beta primers. Via MiXCR, TCRdb re-called the 5' RACE reads, giving one row per CDR3 protein. Altogether around 1,700,000 distinct CDR3 sequences are present, about 28% being singletons, with the ten largest covering 7.7%. Germline V gene lookup returns CDR1 WNHNN and CDR2 SYGVQD (reference sequence). The germline V and J ends were trimmed by 0 bases and 6 bases, with 7 bases remaining between them. The CDR3 loop spans 13 amino acids. The record originates from a study of blood T cells in healthy people across ages. The study, taken as a whole, reports: Long-lived donors had more naive CD4+ cells and higher diversity than aged donors. Strong correlation existed between TCR beta diversity and naive T cell percentage.

The V call is TRBV10-1, the J call TRBJ2-3; possibly TRBD2 for D (6 bases). Input material: blood. This clonotype was sampled from a woman aged 30 to 39 in good health. The CDR3 protein is CASSESLADTQYF. The CDR3 bases are TGCGCCAGCAGTGAGTCGCTAGCGGATACGCAGTATTTT.